This is a list of T cell receptor beta chains from one sample in a study of CXCR3-negative and CXCR3-positive naive CD8 T cells. Following a re-call of the 5' RACE reads, TCRdb has one entry per CDR3 protein and lacks DNA. The ten top clones account for about 4.9%, within a sample of around 63,000 distinct CDR3 sequences. Sequenced sample: naive CXCR3+ CD8+ T cells from blood. The receptors come from a human donor in good health. Some clones in this sample may be carry-over from other donors' samples. CDR3s include the opening cysteine and the closing phenylalanine or tryptophan. Each record gives: clone size, J gene, V gene, CDR3 protein. Not every row has a clone size; where given, it reads once, few, many or a size class.

>-|TRBJ2-1|TRBV29-1
CSVEFFYNEQFF
>-|TRBJ2-1|TRBV7-9
CASSFLPGLANEQFF
>-|TRBJ2-1|TRBV5-1
CASSSRDPGRNEQFF
>-|TRBJ2-7|TRBV28
CASRLTASLRYEQYF
>-|TRBJ2-7|TRBV28
CASSLKIQGYEQYF
>-|TRBJ2-1|TRBV19
CASSIFLTTGNEQFF
>-|TRBJ2-5|TRBV7-6
CASSLSTSGRMETQYF
>-|TRBJ1-4|TRBV6-1
CASSEDGRGPGQARLFF
>-|TRBJ2-1|TRBV6-6
CASSHREWSYNEQFF
>-|TRBJ2-7|TRBV6-5
CASSYSTGMSYEQYF
>-|TRBJ2-7|TRBV13
CASSYGSGNYEQYF
>-|TRBJ2-7|TRBV20-1
CSARDLRDWLYEQYF
>-|TRBJ1-1|TRBV20-1
CSALDRGRWTEAFF
>-|TRBJ1-2|TRBV7-9
CASSSGDHGYTF
>-|TRBJ2-7|TRBV29-1
CSVESPWESYEQYF
>-|TRBJ2-1|TRBV5-1
CASSLLGGGAGNEQFF
>-|TRBJ2-1|TRBV6-2/TRBV6-3
CASTSNGGNEQFF
>-|TRBJ2-1|TRBV9
CASSVEDRWVDNEQFF
>-|TRBJ2-5|TRBV11-2
CASSIHLPGLRETQYF
>medium-sized|TRBJ2-7|TRBV12-2
CASRFIHFGSTSIDEQYF
>-|TRBJ2-3|TRBV14
CASSQDWGTPSTDTQYF
>-|TRBJ2-5|TRBV29-1
CSVEEGGGLQETQYF
>-|TRBJ2-2|TRBV4-2
CASSQALDGTGELFF
>-|TRBJ2-3|TRBV29-1
CSVERGVERDTQYF
>-|TRBJ2-7|TRBV4-1
CASSQDGQPYYEQYF
>-|TRBJ2-1|TRBV29-1
CSVEFIVGQPNNEQFF
>medium-sized|TRBJ1-2|TRBV6-5
CASSYSPSPSTGGGMAGYTF
>-|TRBJ1-1|TRBV28
CASSLSPRDRGTEAFF
>-|TRBJ2-7|TRBV5-1
CASSFASEYEQYF
>-|TRBJ2-3|TRBV4-3
CASSQDPSSATQYF
>-|TRBJ1-1|TRBV6-5
CASSYGVGQNTEAFF
>-|TRBJ2-1|TRBV29-1
CSVDTSGSTYNEQFF
>-|TRBJ2-3|TRBV3-1
CASSHSRSIHTDTQYF
>-|TRBJ1-2|TRBV6-5
CASSYGQGVDGYTF
>-|TRBJ2-1|TRBV7-3
CASSGGLNYNEQFF
>-|TRBJ2-5|TRBV29-1
CSVDSQETQYF
>-|TRBJ2-7|TRBV29-1
CSVEVGTYEQYF
>-|TRBJ2-5|TRBV6-5
CASSYSIYLHQETQYF
>-|TRBJ2-5|TRBV2
CASSEGRAEETQYF
>-|TRBJ2-2|TRBV7-8
CASSPRGGYTGELFF
>-|TRBJ2-4|TRBV2
CASSPSPEAKNIQYF
>-|TRBJ2-7|TRBV28
CASSSRWEGAYYEQYF
>-|TRBJ1-2|TRBV27
CASRWTAANYGYTF
>-|TRBJ2-1|TRBV7-7
CASSPGAPSSYNEQFF